One and the same sample provided the 10 T cell receptor beta chains below, sequenced in a study of response to subunit inactivated influenza vaccine. TCRdb independently ran MiXCR on the RT-PCR reads; one entry per CDR3 protein. The sample lists 650,000 to 700,000 distinct CDR3 sequences, about a sixth occurring once. This sample comprised PBMCs from blood, obtained about 12 days after vaccination. The source is a man aged 50-60 years who received an inactivated influenza vaccine.

This clonotype has a handful of counts. The CDR3: CAWSSGGATDTQYF. CDR3 nucleotide sequence: TGTGCCTGGAGTAGCGGGGGGGCAACAGATACGCAGTATTTT. The rearrangement links TRBV30 to TRBJ2-3; 10 nucleotides align to TRBD2. Trimming removed 2 bases from V and 3 bases from J; junction bases left unmatched: 2. Germline CDR1 reads GTSNPN; CDR2 reads SVGIG (reference sequence). CDR3 length: 14 amino acids.

The chain is built from TRBV4-1 and TRBJ1-6, with a tentative D call TRBD1 (6 bases). The CDR3 is made up of 15 amino acids. Trimming removed 0 bases at V and 6 bases at J, with 9 bases between. Germline V lookup: CDR1 MGHRA, CDR2 YSYEKL. In DNA form, the CDR3 reads TGCGCCAGCAGCCAAGACAGGGGTTCTAATTCACCCCTCCACTTT. Protein sequence: CASSQDRGSNSPLHF.

The chain joins TRBV4-2 to TRBJ1-4; D unresolved. Trimming cost V 0 bases and J 0 bases, with 8 bases left between them. CDR3 length: 16 residues. CDR1 is LGHNA, CDR2 YNFKEQ, per germline. The CDR3 is CASSQDLGATNEKLFF. DNA for the CDR3: TGTGCCAGCAGCCAAGATCTGGGCGCAACTAATGAAAAACTGTTTTTT.

The sample holds a few counts of this clonotype. The chain uses TRBV30 and TRBJ2-7, with D possibly matching TRBD2 (6 bases). Trimming stripped 4 bases from V and 1 base from J, with 11 bases between. The CDR3 is made up of 13 amino acids. The germline CDR1 and CDR2 sequences are GTSNPN and SVGIG (reference sequence). The CDR3 coding sequence is TGTGCCTGGATCGGGGAGGCGTCCTACGAGCAGTACTTC. This codes for CAWIGEASYEQYF.

This clonotype showed up just once. The CDR3 spells CASCQIWGGAFSGEQYF. The CDR3 region has the DNA TGTGCCTCCTGCCAAATCTGGGGGGGGGCCTTCTCTGGCGAGCAGTACTTC. The chain uses TRBV3-1 and TRBJ2-7, with a weak D call TRBD2 (7 bases). V gave up 11 bases and J gave up 6 bases, with 32 bases separating them. Germline V lookup: CDR1 LGHDT, CDR2 YNNKEL (reference sequence). The CDR3 is 17 residues long.

This clonotype was recorded at least ten times. The chain uses TRBV29-1 and TRBJ1-1, with D perhaps matching TRBD1 (5 bases). The ends were cut back, 3 bases at V and 4 bases at J, with 9 bases in the middle. Per germline, CDR1 SQVTM and CDR2 ANQGSEA. The CDR3 loop spans 12 amino acids. CDR3 sequence: CSVDKGSTEAFF. CDR3 DNA sequence: TGCAGCGTTGATAAGGGGAGCACTGAAGCTTTCTTT.

The gene calls are TRBV25-1 and TRBJ2-7, with 12 nucleotides matching TRBD1. Germline values: CDR1 MGHDK, CDR2 SYGVNS. Trimming removed 6 bases from V and 3 bases from J; junction bases left unmatched: 6. The CDR3 extends over 15 amino acids. CDR3 amino acids: CASSAGQGAIYEQYF. For the CDR3, the DNA is TGTGCCAGCAGCGCGGGACAGGGGGCGATCTACGAGCAGTACTTC.

A few counts support this clonotype. The chain recombines TRBV4-3 with TRBJ2-2, with D possibly being TRBD2 (6 bases). The CDR3 contains 16 residues. Germline V gene sequence: CDR1 LGHNA, CDR2 YSLEER. The germline V and J ends were trimmed by 0 bases and 4 bases, with 12 bases remaining between them. The CDR3 spells CASSQDGGGFTGELFF. DNA of the CDR3: TGCGCCAGCAGCCAAGATGGAGGAGGGTTCACCGGGGAGCTGTTTTTT.

This clonotype was seen only a few times. This sequence joins TRBV10-3 and TRBJ2-1; the match to TRBD2 covers 10 bases. With 2 bases clipped from V and 8 bases from J, the junction kept 3 bases outside the gene matches. This CDR3 contains 14 residues. Germline CDR1 and CDR2: ENHRY and SYGVKD. CDR3 sequence: CAISEGLAVDEQFF. The CDR3 region has the DNA TGTGCCATCAGTGAGGGACTAGCGGTCGATGAGCAGTTCTTC.

This clonotype was seen only a few times. V is TRBV6-5 and J is TRBJ2-1; 7 nucleotides agree with TRBD1. The length of the CDR3 is 17 residues. Trimming cost V 0 bases and J 2 bases; bases outside gene matches: 7. Germline lookup yields CDR1 MNHEY and CDR2 SVGAGI. The DNA of the CDR3 is TGTGCCAGCAGTTACTCCACACAGGGGCTTACCTACAATGAGCAGTTCTTC. Its protein is CASSYSTQGLTYNEQFF.